This TCR beta chain is from a study of beta chain features in type 1 diabetes. The study, taken as a whole, reports: Moderate but significant shortening of TCRB CDR3s was recorded in all four CD4+ subsets from Type 1 diabetes patients.

The study reverse transcribed the entire isolated RNA, so it sequenced expressed TCRB transcripts. Clones were sequenced by immunoSEQ multiplex PCR, and TCRdb holds only the in-frame ones, with some missing. Of roughly 160,000 clones in the sample, roughly 8% are singletons; the top ten hold 0.54%. Germline loops: CDR1 LNHDA, CDR2 SQIVND (reference sequence). The CDR3 spans 15 residues. The V segment lost 8 bases and the J segment 1 base; nucleotides outside the gene matches: 1. As concerns this clone: What it recognizes is unknown.

The V and J genes are TRBV19 and TRBJ2-2, with 13 bases identical to TRBD2. Specimen: central memory CD4+ T cells from blood. The clonotype originates from a woman aged 18-35 years with type 1 diabetes. CDR3 nucleotides: TGTGCCAGTGGACTAGCGGGGGAGAACACCGGGGAGCTGTTTTTT. Protein: CASGLAGENTGELFF.